This TCR beta chain was identified in a study of OX40 agonist ivuxolimab in advanced cancers. Overall study: Partial response was recorded in three patients: one hepatocellular carcinoma and two cutaneous melanoma cases.

The CDR3 is 9 residues long. Germline V gene lookup returns CDR1 MNHEY and CDR2 SMNVEV (reference sequence). The V and J ends lost 11 bases and 9 bases respectively, with 11 bases between them. This clone was seen once. Using immunoSEQ multiplex PCR, the repertoire was profiled, and TCRdb retains in-frame clones only, with some absent. The sample consists of tens of thousands of clones, roughly 80% of them appearing once. The J gene is TRBJ2-7, the V gene TRBV27, with D maybe TRBD2 (7 bases). The receptor was isolated from an adult with an advanced solid tumor such as melanoma, head and neck, liver or kidney cancer. Sequenced here: CD4+ or CD8+ T cells sorted from blood, sampled in a trial of the OX40 agonist ivuxolimab. This CDR3 is CAWGGGQYF. The DNA for the CDR3 is TGTGCCTGGGGAGGGGGGCAGTACTTC.